This T cell receptor beta chain came from a study of cytomegalovirus exposure and HLA in healthy donors (dated by TCRdb to 2017 to 2019). Context from the whole study: An earlier analysis of several hundred of the donors reported around 280 Gb of sequence data and approximately 120 million unique TCR beta sequences obtained from 180 million or so T cells. About 310 gigabases of sequencing data and roughly 90 million unique TCR sequences were included in an early release covering under 650 HLA-typed donors. Of the 300 to 450 genotyped donors, 65% to 90% were placed in the genetic ancestry cluster associated with self-reported Caucasian donors. The study aimed to test whether cataloging public T cell receptors could reveal signatures of past pathogen exposure. Using immunosequencing, the study profiled T cell repertoires from 550 to 750 subjects and related those repertoires to cytomegalovirus serostatus. Along with the approximately 600-subject first cohort, a separate validation cohort of around 120 different subjects was used. High-throughput TCR immunosequencing, statistical association of individual TCRs with disease status, and machine learning were combined to predict cytomegalovirus infection status. A later analysis re-analyzed previously published TCR beta repertoires from 600 to 850 donors and added high-resolution HLA genotyping to study TCR occurrence patterns. The later analysis used no new phenotypic data to find candidate immune exposures, relying instead on TCR beta sequences and their occurrence across donors. To decide whether each TCR beta V gene segment behaved as functional or pseudogenic, an earlier analysis of fewer than 750 of the donors relied on high-throughput TCR beta sequencing. Donor age, sex, ethnicity and CMV serostatus were collected together with the repertoire data. A later genetic analysis used genome-wide SNP genotypes for about 65% of the roughly 670 donors, treating that subset as a discovery cohort. All discovery cohort repertoires had been generated on a single sequencing platform. Both class I and class II loci were covered by HLA typing, at four-digit resolution. The number of typed donors differed by locus: about 620-640 for A, B, C, DRB1 and DQB1; 500 to 550 for DQA1; 606 for DPA1; and roughly 450 for DPB1. A handful of DR-DQ haplotypes were handled as single units for association and clustering because linkage in the cohort was strong. Among 300 to 450 genotyped donors of the cohort, an average of about 240,000 unique TCR beta nucleotide sequences were sequenced per donor, around 18% of them non-productive.

As regards this clone: Its target antigen remains unknown. Within one base of it there is no much larger clone, and no base qualities were kept.

The germline V gene yields LGHNA for CDR1 and YSLEER for CDR2. The CDR3, from cysteine to phenylalanine, totals 16 residues. Kept here is only the CDR3 DNA, which spans 48 bases and is read in frame from base 1. The germline V end is reduced by 2 bases and the J end by 3 bases; junction bases left unmatched: 5. Results and caveats for the whole study, not just this receptor: A later analysis found that TCR association rates varied across HLA loci, with DRB1 alleles showing the most associated TCRs and HLA-C alleles the fewest. A later genetic analysis reported fewer N-insertions in productive TCRs among donors in an Asian-associated ancestry cluster than the approximately 670-donor mean. Compared with equally common non-associated chains, HLA-associated TCR beta chains in a later analysis were more clonally expanded and had lower generation probabilities. Several of the top co-occurrence clusters appeared to be linked to parvovirus B19, influenza, CMV and Epstein-Barr virus, according to a later analysis. The presence/absence analyses assumed that sequencing depth was roughly uniform across donors, and that assumption may not be true. Because some donors lacked HLA typing at each locus, the association tests relied only on the typed subset. A further reported finding was that TCR beta sequences accurately predicted the HLA-A and HLA-B alleles for most subjects in the first cohort. According to a later analysis, most CMV-associated TCR beta chains appeared to be HLA-restricted, and the HLA associations seemed to be driven largely by CMV exposure. Because the 87-base-pair reads could not distinguish some IMGT-functional V segments, including TRBV6-2 and TRBV6-3, those segments were excluded. A group of highly shared sequence variants was considered likely to be a technical artifact of the sequencing pipeline. Most TCR sequences were seen in very few donors, while some public TCRs were found in many individuals. An association between a missense DCLRE1C variant and V-gene and J-gene trimming of TCR beta chains was found in a later genetic analysis and replicated in an independent cohort. According to the authors, the approach could potentially be generalized to other disease states and immunological phenotypes. Only TCR beta chains were sequenced in this cohort, and the absence of alpha or paired-chain data limited detectable features. When HLA alleles, especially DR and DQ, strongly co-occurred, TCR associations were difficult to assign to individual alleles. An earlier analysis of some 590 of the donors showed that most TCR beta V segments appeared in productive rearrangements either about 87% or about 30% of the time, which broadly matched IMGT annotations. In vitro tests confirmed that a few of the cytomegalovirus-associated TCR beta chains recognize cytomegalovirus antigens. In the study, about 150 TCR beta chains were listed as associated with cytomegalovirus. Correlated functional status among segregating V segments might be attributable to linkage disequilibrium, but an unknown experimental factor could not be ruled out. The earlier analysis of fewer than 750 of the donors excluded over 15 rarely observed V segments, including chromosome 9 orphons, because counts were too low. The only immune exposure information available for the cohort was CMV serostatus. In a later analysis, 15,000 to 20,000 TCR beta sequences were associated with specific HLA alleles at a false discovery rate of 0.05. In both the original and validation cohorts, the classifier was reported to diagnose cytomegalovirus status with high specificity and sensitivity.

Receptors were amplified or captured by the immunoSEQ multiplex PCR assay. For the multiplex PCR, a mixture combining 60 forward primers for TCR Vbeta segments and 13 reverse primers for TCR Jbeta segments was used. A multiplex PCR assay on genomic DNA amplified the CDR3 region of rearranged TCR beta genes. On the Illumina HiSeq System, the amplified TCR beta libraries were sequenced as 87-base-pair reads. The published analysis was carried out like this. A later analysis counted some 74 million unique TCR beta chains across the 550 to 700 repertoires, and around 12 million of these chains were shared by at least two donors. A nearest-neighbor algorithm error-corrected the raw reads and collapsed the reads into unique sequences, merging closely related sequences to remove PCR and sequencing errors. Alignment of CDR3 sequences to IMGT reference sequences was used to assign V, D and J gene segments. For a sequence to be retained, at least a six-nucleotide match to both a V gene segment and a J gene segment was required. A rearrangement counted as productive if the CDR3 had no stop codons and remained in frame with V and J, and every other rearrangement counted as non-productive. CDR3 was defined by IMGT convention, running from the second conserved V-encoded cysteine to the conserved J-encoded phenylalanine. Sequences without an unambiguous match to a single V gene segment were excluded from the earlier analysis of several hundred of the donors. An earlier analysis of 500 to 600 of the donors classified V segments as functional when productive rearrangements were above 56.7% and as segregating when the standard deviation between donors was above 5%. To diagnose cytomegalovirus status from the catalog of TCR beta chain sequences, a statistical classification framework was built. A later analysis assigned V and J genes by comparing TCR nucleotide sequences with IMGT/GENE-DB human TR gene sequences. Using the TCRdist pipeline, a later analysis assigned CDR3 sequences along with most-parsimonious VDJ recombination scenarios. In a later analysis, each TCR beta chain was defined by its CDR3 amino acid sequence together with its V-gene family, and reads without a unique V-gene family were excluded. A later analysis removed roughly 590 highly shared, low-generation-probability nucleotide sequences to deal with suspected cross-contamination and a sequencing artifact. For each public chain, a later analysis derived a clonal expansion index from normalized ranks of inferred template counts within each repertoire. In a later analysis, generation probabilities were computed with a VDJ recombination model fitted to out-of-frame rearrangements, and the resulting probabilities were checked against IGoR. A later analysis scored TCR-TCR, TCR-HLA and TCR-CMV co-occurrence with hypergeometric tests, applying a repertoire-size bias correction to TCR pairs. False discovery rates were estimated in a later analysis by permuting HLA or CMV assignments 20 times. In a later analysis, co-occurring TCRs were grouped with DBSCAN, and TCRdist sequence similarity was added when clustering was performed within HLA-allele-positive subsets. Repertoires with fewer than 30,000 or more than 120,000 public chains, plus five repertoires with anomalous nucleotide sharing, were excluded from co-occurrence clustering. What TCRdb holds here is the immuneACCESS table cut down to in-frame rearrangements. Part of the clones is not present; checked against another copy, under half of the missing clones reflect an unresolved V gene, and the others are unexplained. Clone size and the V and J calls come from that table; the DNA yielded D and trimming. The sample records about 110,000 clones, approximately 72% of which are singletons. The ten top clones hold roughly 1.2% of the sample.

The cohort comprised hundreds of healthy bone marrow donors. At the time of sampling, every cohort member was nominally healthy, though immune exposures that went unrecorded were likely present. The donor tested CMV seronegative, placing the donor among the 350 or so seronegative members of the cohort. A peripheral blood sample was provided by each donor, and peripheral blood mononuclear cells were used for TCR beta sequencing. The Qiagen DNeasy Blood Extraction Kit was used to extract genomic DNA from the blood cell samples. This TCR derives from a man aged 30 to 39 in good health and CMV-seronegative. Sequenced material: PBMCs. This chain joins TRBV4-3 to TRBJ2-2; 8 middle bases align to TRBD1. The CDR3: CASSQPDREDTGELFF. The nucleotide sequence is TGCGCCAGCAGCCAACCGGACAGGGAGGACACCGGGGAGCTGTTTTTT.